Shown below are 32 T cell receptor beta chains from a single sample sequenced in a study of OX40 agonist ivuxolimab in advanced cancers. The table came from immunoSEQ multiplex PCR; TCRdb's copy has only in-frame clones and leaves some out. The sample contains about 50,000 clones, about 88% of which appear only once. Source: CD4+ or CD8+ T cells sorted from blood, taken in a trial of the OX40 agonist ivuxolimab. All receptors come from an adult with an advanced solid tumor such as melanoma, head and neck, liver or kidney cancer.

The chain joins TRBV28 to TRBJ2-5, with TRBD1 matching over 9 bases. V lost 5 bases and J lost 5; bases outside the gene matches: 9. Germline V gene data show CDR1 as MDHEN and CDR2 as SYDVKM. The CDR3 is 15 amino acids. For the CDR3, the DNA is TGTGCCAGCAGTCAAAACGACAGGGGGTTGGAGACCCAGTACTTC. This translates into CASSQNDRGLETQYF.

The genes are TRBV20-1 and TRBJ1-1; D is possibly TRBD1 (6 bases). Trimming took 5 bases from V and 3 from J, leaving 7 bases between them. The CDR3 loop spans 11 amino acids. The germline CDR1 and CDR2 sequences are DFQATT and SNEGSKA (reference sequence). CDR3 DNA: TGCAGTGCTGCAGGGGACACTGAAGCTTTCTTT. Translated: CSAAGDTEAFF.

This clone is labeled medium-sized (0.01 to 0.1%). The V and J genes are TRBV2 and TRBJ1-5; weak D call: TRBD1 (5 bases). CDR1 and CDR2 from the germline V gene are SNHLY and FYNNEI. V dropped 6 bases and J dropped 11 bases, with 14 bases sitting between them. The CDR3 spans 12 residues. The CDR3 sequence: CASRLGGGTQHF. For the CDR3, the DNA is TGTGCCAGCAGGCTGGGGGGAGGGACCCAGCATTTT.

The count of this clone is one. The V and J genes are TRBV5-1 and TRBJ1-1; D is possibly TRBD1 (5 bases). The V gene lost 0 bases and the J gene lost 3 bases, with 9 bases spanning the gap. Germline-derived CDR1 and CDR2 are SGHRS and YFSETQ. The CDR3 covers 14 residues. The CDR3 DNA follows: TGCGCCAGCAGCTTGGATCAGGGAGACACTGAAGCTTTCTTT. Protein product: CASSLDQGDTEAFF.

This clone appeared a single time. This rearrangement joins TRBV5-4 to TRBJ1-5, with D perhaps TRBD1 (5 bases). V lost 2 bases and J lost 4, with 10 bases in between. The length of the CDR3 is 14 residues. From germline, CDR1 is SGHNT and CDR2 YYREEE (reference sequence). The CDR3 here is CASSFFGGNQPQHF. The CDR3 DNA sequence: TGTGCCAGCAGCTTTTTTGGGGGAAATCAGCCCCAGCATTTT.

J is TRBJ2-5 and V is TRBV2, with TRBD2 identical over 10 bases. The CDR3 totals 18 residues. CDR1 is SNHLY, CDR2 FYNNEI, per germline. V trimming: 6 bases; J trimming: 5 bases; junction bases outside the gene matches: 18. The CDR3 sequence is CASRRELAGGRGRETQYF. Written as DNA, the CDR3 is TGTGCCAGCAGACGGGAATTAGCGGGAGGCCGAGGGCGGGAGACCCAGTACTTC.

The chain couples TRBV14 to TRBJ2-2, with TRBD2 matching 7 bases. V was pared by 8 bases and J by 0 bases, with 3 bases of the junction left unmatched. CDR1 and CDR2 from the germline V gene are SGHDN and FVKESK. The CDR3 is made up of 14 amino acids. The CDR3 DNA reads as TGTGCCAGCCGGGGGGATCCGAACACCGGGGAGCTGTTTTTT. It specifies CASRGDPNTGELFF.

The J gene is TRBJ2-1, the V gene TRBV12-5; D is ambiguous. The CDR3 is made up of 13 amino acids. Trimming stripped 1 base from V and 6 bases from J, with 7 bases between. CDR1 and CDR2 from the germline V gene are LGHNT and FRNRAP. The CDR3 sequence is CASGLAAFNEQFF. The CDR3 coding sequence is TGTGCTAGTGGTTTGGCAGCCTTCAATGAGCAGTTCTTC.

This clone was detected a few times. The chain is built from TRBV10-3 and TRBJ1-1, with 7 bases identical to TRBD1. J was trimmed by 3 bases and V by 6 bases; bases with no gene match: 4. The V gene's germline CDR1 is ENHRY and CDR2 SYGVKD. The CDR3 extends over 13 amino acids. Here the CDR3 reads CAIRGQADTEAFF. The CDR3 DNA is TGTGCCATCAGAGGACAGGCGGACACTGAAGCTTTCTTT.

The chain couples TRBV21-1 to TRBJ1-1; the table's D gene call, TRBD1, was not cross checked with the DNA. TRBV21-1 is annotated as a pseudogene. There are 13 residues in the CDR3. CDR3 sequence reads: CASSEQGYTEAFF. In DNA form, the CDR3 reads TGTGCCAGCAGCGAACAGGGGTACACTGAAGCTTTCTTT.

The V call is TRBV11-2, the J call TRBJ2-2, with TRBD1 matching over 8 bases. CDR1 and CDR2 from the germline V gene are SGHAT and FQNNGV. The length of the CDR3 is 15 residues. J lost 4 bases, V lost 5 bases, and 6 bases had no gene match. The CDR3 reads CASSQGAFVTGELFF. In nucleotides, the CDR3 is TGTGCCAGCAGCCAGGGGGCTTTCGTCACCGGGGAGCTGTTTTTT.

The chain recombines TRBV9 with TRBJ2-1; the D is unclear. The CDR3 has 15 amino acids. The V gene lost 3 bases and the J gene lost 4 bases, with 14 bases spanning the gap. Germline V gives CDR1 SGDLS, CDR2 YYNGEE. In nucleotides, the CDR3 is TGTGCCAGCAGCGCCGCCCCCCCTAGTTACAATGAGCAGTTCTTC. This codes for CASSAAPPSYNEQFF.

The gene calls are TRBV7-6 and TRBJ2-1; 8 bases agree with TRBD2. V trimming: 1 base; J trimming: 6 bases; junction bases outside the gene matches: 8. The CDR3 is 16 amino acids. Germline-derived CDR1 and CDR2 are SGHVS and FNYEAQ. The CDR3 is CASSLDTSGHRNEQFF. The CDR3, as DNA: TGTGCCAGCAGCTTAGATACTAGCGGTCACCGCAATGAGCAGTTCTTC. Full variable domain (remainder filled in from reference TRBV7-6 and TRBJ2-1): GAGVSQSPRYKVTKRGQDVALRCDPISGHVSLYWYRQALGQGPEFLTYFNYEAQQDKSGLPNDRFSAERPEGSISTLTIQRTEQRDSAMYRCASSLDTSGHRNEQFFGPGTRLTVL.

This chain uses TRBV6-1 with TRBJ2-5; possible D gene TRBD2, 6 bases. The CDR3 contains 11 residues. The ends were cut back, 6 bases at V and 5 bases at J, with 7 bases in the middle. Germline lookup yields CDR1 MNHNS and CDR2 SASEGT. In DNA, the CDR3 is TGTGCCAGCAGGGAGGGGGAGACCCAGTACTTC. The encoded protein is CASREGETQYF.

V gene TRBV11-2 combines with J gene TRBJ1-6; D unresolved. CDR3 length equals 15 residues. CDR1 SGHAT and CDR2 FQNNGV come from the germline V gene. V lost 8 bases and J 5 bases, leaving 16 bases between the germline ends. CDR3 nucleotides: TGTGCCAGCCGTTCGGGTGGCTTGAATAATTCACCCCTCCACTTT. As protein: CASRSGGLNNSPLHF. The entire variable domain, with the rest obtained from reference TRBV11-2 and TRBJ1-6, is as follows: EAGVAQSPRYKIIEKRQSVAFWCNPISGHATLYWYQQILGQGPKLLIQFQNNGVVDDSQLPKDRFSAERLKGVDSTLKIQPAKLEDSAVYLCASRSGGLNNSPLHFGNGTRLTVT.

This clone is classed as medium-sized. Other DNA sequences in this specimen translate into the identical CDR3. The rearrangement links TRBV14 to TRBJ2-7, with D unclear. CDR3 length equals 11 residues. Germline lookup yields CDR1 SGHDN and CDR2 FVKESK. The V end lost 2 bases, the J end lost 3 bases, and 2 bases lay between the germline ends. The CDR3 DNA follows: TGTGCCAGCAGCCAATACTACGAGCAGTACTTC. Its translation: CASSQYYEQYF.

CDR3 nucleotides: TGTGCCAGCAGCGCCGGGGCGAACACTGAAGCTTTCTTT. Translation: CASSAGANTEAFF. V usage is TRBV9 and J usage is TRBJ1-1, with D possibly TRBD1 on 5 matching bases. The CDR3 covers 13 residues. Germline-derived CDR1 and CDR2 are SGDLS and YYNGEE. V lost 3 bases to trimming and J lost 1 base, with 7 bases between them. Variable domain in full (rest from reference TRBV9 and TRBJ1-1): DSGVTQTPKHLITATGQRVTLRCSPRSGDLSVYWYQQSLDQGLQFLIQYYNGEERAKGNILERFSAQQFPDLHSELNLSSLELGDSALYFCASSAGANTEAFFGQGTRLTVV.

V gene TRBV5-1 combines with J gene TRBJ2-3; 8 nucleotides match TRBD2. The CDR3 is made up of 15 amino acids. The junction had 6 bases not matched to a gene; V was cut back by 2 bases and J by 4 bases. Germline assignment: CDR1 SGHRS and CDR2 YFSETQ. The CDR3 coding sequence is TGCGCCAGCAGCTTATCCGGGACTAGAGCAGATACGCAGTATTTT. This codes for CASSLSGTRADTQYF.

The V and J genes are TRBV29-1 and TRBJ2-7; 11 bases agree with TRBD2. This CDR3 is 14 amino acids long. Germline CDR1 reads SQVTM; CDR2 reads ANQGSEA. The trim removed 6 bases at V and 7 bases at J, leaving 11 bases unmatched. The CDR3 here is CSVEPGLAVGEQYF. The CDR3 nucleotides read TGCAGCGTGGAACCGGGACTAGCGGTGGGGGAGCAGTACTTC.

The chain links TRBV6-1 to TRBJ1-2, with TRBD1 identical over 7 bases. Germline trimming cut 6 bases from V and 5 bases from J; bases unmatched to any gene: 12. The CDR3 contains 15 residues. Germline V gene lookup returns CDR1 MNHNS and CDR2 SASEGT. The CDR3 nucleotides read TGTGCCAGCAGGTGGTACGGGACAGCCTCTTATGGCTACACCTTC. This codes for CASRWYGTASYGYTF.

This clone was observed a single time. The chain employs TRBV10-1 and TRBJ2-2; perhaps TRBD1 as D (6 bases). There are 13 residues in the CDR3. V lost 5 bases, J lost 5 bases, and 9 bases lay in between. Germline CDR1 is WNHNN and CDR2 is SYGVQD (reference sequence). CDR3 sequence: CASSLDRTGELFF. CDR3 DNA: TGCGCCAGCAGTTTAGACAGGACCGGGGAGCTGTTTTTT.

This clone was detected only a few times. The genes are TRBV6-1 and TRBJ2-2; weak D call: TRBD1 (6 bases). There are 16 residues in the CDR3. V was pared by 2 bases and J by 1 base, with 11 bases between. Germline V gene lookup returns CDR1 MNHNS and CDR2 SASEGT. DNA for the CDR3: TGTGCCAGCAGTGAACGGAGGACAGAGAACACCGGGGAGCTGTTTTTT. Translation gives CASSERRTENTGELFF.

The CDR3 loop reads CASSLSSRSDTQYF. The CDR3 DNA is TGTGCCAGCAGCTTAAGCTCTAGATCAGATACGCAGTATTTT. This rearrangement joins TRBV7-3 to TRBJ2-3; D uncertain. There are 14 residues in the CDR3. The V gene lost 1 base and the J gene lost 4 bases, with 9 bases spanning the gap. CDR1 SGHTA and CDR2 FQGTGA come from the germline V gene.

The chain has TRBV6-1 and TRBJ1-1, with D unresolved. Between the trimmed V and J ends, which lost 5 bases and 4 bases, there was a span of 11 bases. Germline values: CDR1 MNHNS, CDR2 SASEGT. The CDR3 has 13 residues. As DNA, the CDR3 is TGTGCCAGCAGTTCCCACGTGGGCACTGAAGCTTTCTTT. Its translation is CASSSHVGTEAFF.

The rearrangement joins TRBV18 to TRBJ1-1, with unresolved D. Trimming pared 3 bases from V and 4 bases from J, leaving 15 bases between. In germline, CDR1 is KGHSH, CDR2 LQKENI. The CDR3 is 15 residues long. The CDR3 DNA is TGTGCCAGCTCACCCACCGAGGGTAAGGTCACTGAAGCTTTCTTT. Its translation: CASSPTEGKVTEAFF.

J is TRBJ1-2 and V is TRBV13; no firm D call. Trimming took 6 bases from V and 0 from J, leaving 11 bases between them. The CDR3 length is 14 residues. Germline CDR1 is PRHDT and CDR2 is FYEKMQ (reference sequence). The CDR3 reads CASRTPAANYGYTF. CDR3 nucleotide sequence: TGTGCCAGCAGGACCCCGGCGGCTAACTATGGCTACACCTTC.

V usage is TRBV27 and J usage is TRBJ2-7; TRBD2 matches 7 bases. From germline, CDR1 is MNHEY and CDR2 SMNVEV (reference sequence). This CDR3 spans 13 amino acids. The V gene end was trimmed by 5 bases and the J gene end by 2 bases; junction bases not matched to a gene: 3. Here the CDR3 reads CASSVGLAYEQYF. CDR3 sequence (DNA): TGTGCCAGCAGTGTAGGACTAGCCTACGAGCAGTACTTC.

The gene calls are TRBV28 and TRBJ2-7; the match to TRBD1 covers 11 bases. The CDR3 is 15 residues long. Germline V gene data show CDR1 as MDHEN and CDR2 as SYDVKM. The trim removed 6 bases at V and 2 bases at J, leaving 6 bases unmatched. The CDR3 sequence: CASSQDRGHPYEQYF. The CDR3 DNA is TGTGCCAGCAGCCAGGACAGGGGGCACCCCTACGAGCAGTACTTC.

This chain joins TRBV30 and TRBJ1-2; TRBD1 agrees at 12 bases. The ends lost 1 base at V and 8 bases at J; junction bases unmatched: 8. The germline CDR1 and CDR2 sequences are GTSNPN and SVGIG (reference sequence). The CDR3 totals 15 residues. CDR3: CAWSARDRGLEGYTF. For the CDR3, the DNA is TGTGCCTGGAGTGCTCGGGACAGGGGGCTGGAGGGCTACACCTTC.

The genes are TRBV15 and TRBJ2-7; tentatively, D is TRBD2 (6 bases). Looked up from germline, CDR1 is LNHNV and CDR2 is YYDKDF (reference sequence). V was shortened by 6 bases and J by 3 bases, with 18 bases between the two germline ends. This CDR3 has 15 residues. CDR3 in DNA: TGTGCCACCAGTCCCCTGCCCCGGGGGTACTACGAGCAGTACTTC. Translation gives CATSPLPRGYYEQYF.

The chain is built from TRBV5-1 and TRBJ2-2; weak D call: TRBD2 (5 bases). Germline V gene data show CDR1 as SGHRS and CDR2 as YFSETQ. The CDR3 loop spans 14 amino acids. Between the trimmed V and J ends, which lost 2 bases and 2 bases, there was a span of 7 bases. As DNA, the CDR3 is TGCGCCAGCAGCTTCCGGGGTAACACCGGGGAGCTGTTTTTT. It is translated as CASSFRGNTGELFF.

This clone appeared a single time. The CDR3 DNA is TGTGCCAGCAGCAGGACAGGGGGCGGCAATCAGCCCCAGCATTTT. This translates into CASSRTGGGNQPQHF. The chain carries TRBV5-8 and TRBJ1-5, with 11 nucleotides matching TRBD1. V shed 4 bases, J shed 2 bases, and the junction held 2 bases outside the gene matches. The CDR3 contains 15 residues. CDR1 SGHTS and CDR2 YDEGEE come from the germline V gene.